The subject of this entry is one T cell receptor beta chain. This entry comes from a study of regulatory T cells in long-lasting Graves disease. CDR3 length: 21 residues. CDR1 and CDR2 (germline): MGHRA, YSYEKL. Trimming took 4 bases from V and 3 from J; bases not matched to a gene: 23. Indicated time point: newly diagnosed GD, antithyroid drugs for less than 3 months. Preparation of the TCR library used RNA extracted from PBMCs. Combining iRepertoire HTBI primers with Arm-PCR of CDR3 regions, the authors built TCR beta libraries. TCRdb used MiXCR to reprocess the multiplex PCR reads, holding one entry per CDR3 protein. The data hold approximately 310,000 distinct CDR3 sequences, with approximately 20% observed a single time.

Sequenced material: peripheral blood mononuclear cells (PBMCs), taken at new diagnosis, from a patient treated with antithyroid drugs. This TCR was recovered from a female donor with Graves disease. This chain uses TRBV4-1 with TRBJ2-7, with TRBD2 identical over 11 bases. The DNA for the CDR3 is TGCGCCAGCAGCCCGAAGCCGTGGGGGACCGAAAGGACTAGCGGGTTCTACGAGCAGTACTTC. Translated, it gives CASSPKPWGTERTSGFYEQYF.